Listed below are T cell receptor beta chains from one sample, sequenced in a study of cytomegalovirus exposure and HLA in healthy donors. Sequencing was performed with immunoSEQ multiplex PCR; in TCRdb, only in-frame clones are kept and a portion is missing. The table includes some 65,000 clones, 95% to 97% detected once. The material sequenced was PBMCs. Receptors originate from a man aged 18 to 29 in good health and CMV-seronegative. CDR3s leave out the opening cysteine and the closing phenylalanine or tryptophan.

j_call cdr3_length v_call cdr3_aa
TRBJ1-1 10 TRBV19 ASRTQGSEAF
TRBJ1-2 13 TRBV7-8 ASSDYRAPGYGYT
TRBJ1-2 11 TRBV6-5 ASRPDRGLGYT
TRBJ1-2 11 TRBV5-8 ASSLETGNGYT
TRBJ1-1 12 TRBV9 ASSAGQLNTEAF
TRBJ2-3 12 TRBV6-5 ASSSGQGYISQY
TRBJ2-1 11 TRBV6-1 ASQLGNSNEQF
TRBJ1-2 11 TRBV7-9 ASSLDGNYGYT
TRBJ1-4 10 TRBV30 AWTSSNEKLF
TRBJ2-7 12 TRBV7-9 ASSPSGRGYEQY
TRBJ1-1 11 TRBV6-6 ASSPDRATEAF
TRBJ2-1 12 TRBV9 ASSVEGIDNEQF
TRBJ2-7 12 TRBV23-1 ASENRDRCYEQY
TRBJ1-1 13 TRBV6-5 ASTARGGTNTEAF
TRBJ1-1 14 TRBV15 ATSRDPGQPNTEAF
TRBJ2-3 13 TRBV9 ASSVDGTGADTQY